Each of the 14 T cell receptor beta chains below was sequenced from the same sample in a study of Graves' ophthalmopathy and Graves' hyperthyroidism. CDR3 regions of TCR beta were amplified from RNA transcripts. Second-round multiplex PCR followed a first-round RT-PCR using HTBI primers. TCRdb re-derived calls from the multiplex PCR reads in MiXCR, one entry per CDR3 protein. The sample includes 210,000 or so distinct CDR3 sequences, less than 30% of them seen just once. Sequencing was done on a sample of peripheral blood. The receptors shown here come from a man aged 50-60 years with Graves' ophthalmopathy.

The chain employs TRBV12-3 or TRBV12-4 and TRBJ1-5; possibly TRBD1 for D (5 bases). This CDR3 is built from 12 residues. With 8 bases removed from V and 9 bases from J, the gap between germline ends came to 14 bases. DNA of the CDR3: TGTGCCAGCCGGGGGAGTCCAGGGCCCCAGCATTTT. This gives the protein CASRGSPGPQHF.

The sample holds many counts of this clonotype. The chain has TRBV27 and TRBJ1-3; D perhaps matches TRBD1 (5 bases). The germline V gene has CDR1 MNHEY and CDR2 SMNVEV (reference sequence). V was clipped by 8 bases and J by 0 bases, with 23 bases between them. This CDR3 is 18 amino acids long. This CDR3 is CASQPPLVWGGSGNTIYF. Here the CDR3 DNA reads TGTGCCAGCCAACCCCCGTTGGTATGGGGGGGCTCTGGAAACACCATATATTTT.

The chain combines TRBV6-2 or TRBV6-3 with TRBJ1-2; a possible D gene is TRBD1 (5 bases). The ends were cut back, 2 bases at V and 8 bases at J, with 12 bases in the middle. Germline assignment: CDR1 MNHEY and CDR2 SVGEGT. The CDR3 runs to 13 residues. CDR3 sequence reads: CASSYGSGRGYTF. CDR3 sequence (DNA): TGTGCCAGCAGTTACGGCTCAGGGAGAGGCTACACCTTC.

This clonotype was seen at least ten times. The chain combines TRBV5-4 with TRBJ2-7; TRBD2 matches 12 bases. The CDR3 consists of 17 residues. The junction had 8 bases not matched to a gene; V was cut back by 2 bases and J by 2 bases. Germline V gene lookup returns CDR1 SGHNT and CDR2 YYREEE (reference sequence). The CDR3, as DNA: TGTGCCAGCAGCTTCGGGGGACTAGCGGGCCTACCCTACGAGCAGTACTTC. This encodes CASSFGGLAGLPYEQYF.

For the CDR3, the DNA is TGTGCCAGCAGCTTGGACCTAGCGGGCCTGGGCCAAGAGACCCAGTACTTC. Encoded protein: CASSLDLAGLGQETQYF. The chain has TRBV5-6 and TRBJ2-5, with TRBD2 matching 8 bases. The CDR3 totals 17 residues. Losses at the gene ends were 0 bases for V and 1 base for J; bases not matched to a gene: 8. Per the germline V gene, CDR1 is SGHDT and CDR2 is YYEEEE.

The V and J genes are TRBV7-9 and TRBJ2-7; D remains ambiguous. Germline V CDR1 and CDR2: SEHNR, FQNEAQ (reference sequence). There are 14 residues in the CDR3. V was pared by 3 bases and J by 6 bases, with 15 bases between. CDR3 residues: CASSFSVVVGEQYF. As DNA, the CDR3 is TGTGCCAGCAGCTTCTCTGTAGTAGTCGGCGAGCAGTACTTC.

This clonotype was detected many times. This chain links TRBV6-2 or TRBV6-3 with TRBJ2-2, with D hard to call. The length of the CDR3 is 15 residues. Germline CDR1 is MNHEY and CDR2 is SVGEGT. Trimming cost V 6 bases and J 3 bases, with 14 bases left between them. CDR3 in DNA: TGTGCCAGCAGCCTCATCGCAGGTTACACCGGGGAGCTGTTTTTT. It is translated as CASSLIAGYTGELFF.

This CDR3 is CASSQDLGQSTIYGYTF. CDR3 DNA: TGTGCCAGCAGCCAAGATTTAGGACAAAGTACGATCTATGGCTACACCTTC. This rearrangement joins TRBV3-1 to TRBJ1-2; D is perhaps TRBD1 (5 bases). Between the trimmed V and J ends, which lost 0 bases and 4 bases, there was a span of 18 bases. The CDR3 length is 17 residues. CDR1 is LGHDT and CDR2 is YNNKEL in the germline V gene (reference sequence).

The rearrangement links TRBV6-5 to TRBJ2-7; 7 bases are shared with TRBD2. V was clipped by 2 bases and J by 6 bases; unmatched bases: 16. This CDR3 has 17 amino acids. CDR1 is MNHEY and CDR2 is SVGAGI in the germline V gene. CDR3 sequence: CASSYSVPSGTISEQYF. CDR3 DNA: TGTGCCAGCAGTTACAGCGTTCCTAGCGGAACCATCTCCGAGCAGTACTTC.

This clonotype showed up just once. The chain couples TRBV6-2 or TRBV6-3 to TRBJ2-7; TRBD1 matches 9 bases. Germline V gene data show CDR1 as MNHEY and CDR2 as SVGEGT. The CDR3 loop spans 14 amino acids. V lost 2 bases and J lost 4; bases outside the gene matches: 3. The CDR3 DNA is TGTGCCAGCAGTTACGACGACAGGGGGTACGAGCAGTACTTC. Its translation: CASSYDDRGYEQYF.

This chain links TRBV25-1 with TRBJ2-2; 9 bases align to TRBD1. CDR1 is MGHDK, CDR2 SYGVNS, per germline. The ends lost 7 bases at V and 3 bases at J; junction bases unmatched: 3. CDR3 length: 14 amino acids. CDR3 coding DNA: TGTGCCAGCAATGGACAGGGGTACACCGGGGAGCTGTTTTTT. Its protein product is CASNGQGYTGELFF.

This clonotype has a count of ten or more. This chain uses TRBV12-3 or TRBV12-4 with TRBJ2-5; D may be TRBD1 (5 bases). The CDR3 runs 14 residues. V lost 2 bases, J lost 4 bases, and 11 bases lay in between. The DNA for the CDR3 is TGTGCCAGCAGTTTACGTGTGGGGCGAGAGACCCAGTACTTC. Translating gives CASSLRVGRETQYF.

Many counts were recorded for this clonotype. The CDR3 region has the DNA TGTGCCAGCAGGCGAGTTCAGGGGGCTTGGGAGCAGTACTTC. Residues: CASRRVQGAWEQYF. This chain uses TRBV6-5 with TRBJ2-7; 8 bases line up with TRBD1. V dropped 6 bases and J dropped 7; count of bases not matched to a gene: 11. The CDR3 covers 14 residues. Germline assignment: CDR1 MNHEY and CDR2 SVGAGI.

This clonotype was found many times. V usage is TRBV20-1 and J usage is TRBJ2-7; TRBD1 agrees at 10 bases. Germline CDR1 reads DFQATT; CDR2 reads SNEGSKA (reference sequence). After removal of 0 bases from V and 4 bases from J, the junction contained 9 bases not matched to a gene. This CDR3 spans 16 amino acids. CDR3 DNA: TGCAGTGCTAGAGACATCGGGGGGACAGGGGTGTACGAGCAGTACTTC. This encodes CSARDIGGTGVYEQYF.